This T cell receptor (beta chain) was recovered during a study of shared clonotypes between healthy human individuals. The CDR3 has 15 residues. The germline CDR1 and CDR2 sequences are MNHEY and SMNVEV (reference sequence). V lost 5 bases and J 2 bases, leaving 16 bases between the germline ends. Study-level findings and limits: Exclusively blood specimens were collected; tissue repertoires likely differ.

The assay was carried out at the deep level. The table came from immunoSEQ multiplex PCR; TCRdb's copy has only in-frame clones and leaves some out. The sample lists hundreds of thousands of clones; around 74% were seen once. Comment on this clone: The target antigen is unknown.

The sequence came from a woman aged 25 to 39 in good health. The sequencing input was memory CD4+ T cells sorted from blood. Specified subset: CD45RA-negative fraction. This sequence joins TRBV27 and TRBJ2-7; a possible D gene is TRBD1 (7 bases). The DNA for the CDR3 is TGTGCCAGCAGTGATTTGGGACAGCGGGCCTACGAGCAGTACTTC. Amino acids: CASSDLGQRAYEQYF.